These T cell receptor beta chains were read from a single sample in a study of shared clonotypes between healthy human individuals. Clones were sequenced by immunoSEQ multiplex PCR, and TCRdb holds only the in-frame ones, with some missing. This sample has about 1 million clones, with about 75% found just once. The sequenced material came from memory CD4+ T cells sorted from blood. The receptors here all came from a man younger than 30 in good health. CDR3s include the opening cysteine and the closing phenylalanine or tryptophan. The order of the fields is CDR3 DNA, CDR3 protein, V gene, J gene, CDR3 length, D gene, clone size. The D gene is left open where the match is weak. Only part of the rows carry a size: once, few, many, or a class if the clone is expanded.

DNA: TGTGCCAGCAAGGCAGGGGCCAACTATGGCTACACCTTC
CDR3: CASKAGANYGYTF
V: TRBV6-1
J: TRBJ1-2
length: 13
D: -
size: once

DNA: TGTGCCAGCAGTTTGTATTCCACGATACTGAACACTGAAGCTTTCTTT
CDR3: CASSLYSTILNTEAFF
V: TRBV28
J: TRBJ1-1
length: 16
D: -
size: -

DNA: TGTGCCAGCGGTCAAGGAAGGGGCAAGGCCGGGGAGCTGTTTTTT
CDR3: CASGQGRGKAGELFF
V: TRBV27
J: TRBJ2-2
length: 15
D: -
size: -

DNA: TGTGCCAGCGCTGCCGGGGGGTTAGGGAATGAAAAACTGTTTTTT
CDR3: CASAAGGLGNEKLFF
V: TRBV25-1
J: TRBJ1-4
length: 15
D: -
size: -

DNA: TGTGCCAGCAGCCCACTGGGACTGTATAATTCACCCCTCCACTTT
CDR3: CASSPLGLYNSPLHF
V: TRBV27
J: TRBJ1-6
length: 15
D: -
size: -

DNA: TGTGCCAGCAGTGAACCACGACAGGGACCTCAACATATCCCACTCTCTGGGGCCAACGTCCTGACTTTC
CDR3: CASSEPRQGPQHIPLSGANVLTF
V: TRBV2
J: TRBJ2-6
length: 23
D: TRBD1
size: -

DNA: TGTGCCAGCAGCTTAGAGGTCTATGGCTACACCTTC
CDR3: CASSLEVYGYTF
V: TRBV7-9
J: TRBJ1-2
length: 12
D: -
size: -

DNA: TGTGCCAGCAGTTCCGGACAGGGGGAACTCTATGGCTACACCTTC
CDR3: CASSSGQGELYGYTF
V: TRBV28
J: TRBJ1-2
length: 15
D: TRBD1
size: -

DNA: TGTGCCAGCAGCTTAGGGGTCCTTTTCGGATCGAGCTCCTACAATGAGCAGTTCTTC
CDR3: CASSLGVLFGSSSYNEQFF
V: TRBV11-2
J: TRBJ2-1
length: 19
D: -
size: -

DNA: TGCGCCAGCAGCCTTAGCGTCATGAACACTGAAGCTTTCTTT
CDR3: CASSLSVMNTEAFF
V: TRBV4-1
J: TRBJ1-1
length: 14
D: -
size: -

DNA: TGTGCCTGGAGTCAATCAGGGTCCGGGGAGCAGTACTTC
CDR3: CAWSQSGSGEQYF
V: TRBV30
J: TRBJ2-7
length: 13
D: -
size: many

DNA: TGTGCCAGCAGCCCCCGGGACAGGCTTTTCTACGAGCAGTACTTC
CDR3: CASSPRDRLFYEQYF
V: TRBV14
J: TRBJ2-7
length: 15
D: TRBD1
size: -

DNA: TGCGCCAGCAGGGGCTACTCTGGGGCCAACGTCCTGACTTTC
CDR3: CASRGYSGANVLTF
V: TRBV5-1
J: TRBJ2-6
length: 14
D: -
size: -

DNA: TGTGCCAGCAGCTTAGCGGGAGGGGCCTACAATGAGCAGTTCTTC
CDR3: CASSLAGGAYNEQFF
V: TRBV7-6
J: TRBJ2-1
length: 15
D: TRBD2
size: -

DNA: TGTGCCAGCAGAGGACAGGGCGCTTACGTTGAGCAGTTCTTC
CDR3: CASRGQGAYVEQFF
V: TRBV6-6
J: TRBJ2-1
length: 14
D: TRBD1
size: -

DNA: TGTGCCAGCAGCTGGGGACCGCTGAACACCGGGGAGCTGTTTTTT
CDR3: CASSWGPLNTGELFF
V: TRBV5-6
J: TRBJ2-2
length: 15
D: -
size: -

DNA: TGTGCCTGGAGTAAGCGTAGCGGGAACTACAATGAGCAGTTCTTC
CDR3: CAWSKRSGNYNEQFF
V: TRBV30
J: TRBJ2-1
length: 15
D: TRBD2
size: -

DNA: TGTGCCAGTAGGATGGACAGCATGAACACTGAAGCTTTCTTT
CDR3: CASRMDSMNTEAFF
V: TRBV19
J: TRBJ1-1
length: 14
D: -
size: -

DNA: TGTGCCAGCGGGTTTGAAAAACTGTTTTTT
CDR3: CASGFEKLFF
V: TRBV6-1
J: TRBJ1-4
length: 10
D: -
size: once

DNA: TGCGCCAGCAGCCGGGGCGAGGGTACGTCCACAGATACGCAGTATTTT
CDR3: CASSRGEGTSTDTQYF
V: TRBV4-1
J: TRBJ2-3
length: 16
D: -
size: -

DNA: TGCGCCAGCAGTGATGGGGGGGGGCACACAGATACGCAGTATTTT
CDR3: CASSDGGGHTDTQYF
V: TRBV10-1
J: TRBJ2-3
length: 15
D: -
size: -

DNA: TGTGCCTGGGGGGTAGCGGGGGTGTCCTACGAGCAGTACTTC
CDR3: CAWGVAGVSYEQYF
V: TRBV30
J: TRBJ2-7
length: 14
D: TRBD2
size: -

DNA: TGTGCCAGTAGTGCCGGGGGATATGGCTACACCTTC
CDR3: CASSAGGYGYTF
V: TRBV19
J: TRBJ1-2
length: 12
D: -
size: -

DNA: TGTGCCAGCAGCTTAGCGCGCGGAGGGCTAACCTACAATGAGCAGTTCTTC
CDR3: CASSLARGGLTYNEQFF
V: TRBV7-9
J: TRBJ2-1
length: 17
D: -
size: few

DNA: TGTGCCAGCAGCTCCACGGTAAAGGAGACCCAGTACTTC
CDR3: CASSSTVKETQYF
V: TRBV5-4
J: TRBJ2-5
length: 13
D: -
size: -

DNA: TGTGCCAGCTCTAGGACGGGACTGGGACAAGAGACCCAGTACTTC
CDR3: CASSRTGLGQETQYF
V: TRBV19
J: TRBJ2-5
length: 15
D: -
size: -

DNA: TGTGCCACCAGCAGCCCAGGGGTACGGAATCAGCCCCAGCATTTT
CDR3: CATSSPGVRNQPQHF
V: TRBV15
J: TRBJ1-5
length: 15
D: -
size: -

DNA: TGTGCCAGCAGGGCTGGACGGGCGAACACTGAAGCTTTCTTT
CDR3: CASRAGRANTEAFF
V: TRBV28
J: TRBJ1-1
length: 14
D: -
size: -

DNA: TGCGCCAGCAGCTTGGCCGGCCCTGGGGGCGGTGGTGGCTACACCTTC
CDR3: CASSLAGPGGGGGYTF
V: TRBV5-1
J: TRBJ1-2
length: 16
D: -
size: -

DNA: TGTGCCAGCAACCCCAGGACAGGGGACGATTCCGGGGAGCTGTTTTTT
CDR3: CASNPRTGDDSGELFF
V: TRBV7-9
J: TRBJ2-2
length: 16
D: TRBD1
size: -

DNA: TGTGCCAGCAGCCCTCCCCTCGGTATAGTCAGTGAGCAGTTCTTC
CDR3: CASSPPLGIVSEQFF
V: TRBV14
J: TRBJ2-1
length: 15
D: -
size: -

DNA: TGTGCCAGCTCACGAGTAGGGCGGGGGCCCTACGAGCAGTACTTC
CDR3: CASSRVGRGPYEQYF
V: TRBV18
J: TRBJ2-7
length: 15
D: -
size: once

DNA: TGTGCCTGGACCTCCGGGACTTTTTTCAACCAGGCTTCTTCACCCCTCCACTTT
CDR3: CAWTSGTFFNQASSPLHF
V: TRBV30
J: TRBJ1-6
length: 18
D: -
size: once

DNA: TGTGCCAGCAGCTTGGAACCCAGTTACACCGGGGAGCTGTTTTTT
CDR3: CASSLEPSYTGELFF
V: TRBV11-2
J: TRBJ2-2
length: 15
D: -
size: few

DNA: TGTGCCAGCAGCTCGGTCTATGGCAATCAGCCCCAGCATTTT
CDR3: CASSSVYGNQPQHF
V: TRBV7-8
J: TRBJ1-5
length: 14
D: -
size: -

DNA: TGCGCCAGCAGCTTGTCCGACGACTTTAATGAAAAACTGTTTTTT
CDR3: CASSLSDDFNEKLFF
V: TRBV5-1
J: TRBJ1-4
length: 15
D: -
size: -

DNA: TGTGCCACCGGTAAGAGAGGGGGAACCTCTGGGGCCAACGTCCTGACTTTC
CDR3: CATGKRGGTSGANVLTF
V: TRBV5-6
J: TRBJ2-6
length: 17
D: -
size: few

DNA: TGTGCCAGCAGCTTGGGACAGAGTAATGAAAAACTGTTTTTT
CDR3: CASSLGQSNEKLFF
V: TRBV7-6
J: TRBJ1-4
length: 14
D: TRBD1
size: -

DNA: TGTGCCTGGAGGGGGGCCGGTTGGGACCTCTCGGCCAACGTCCTGACTTTC
CDR3: CAWRGAGWDLSANVLTF
V: TRBV30
J: TRBJ2-6
length: 17
D: -
size: -

DNA: TGCAGCGTTGAAAAGGCTGATGGGAGTGAGGGGTCAGATACGCAGTATTTT
CDR3: CSVEKADGSEGSDTQYF
V: TRBV29-1
J: TRBJ2-3
length: 17
D: -
size: -

DNA: TGTGCCAGCAGGCTCCACCGGGACAGGGACTACGAGCAGTACTTC
CDR3: CASRLHRDRDYEQYF
V: TRBV7-2
J: TRBJ2-7
length: 15
D: TRBD1
size: -

DNA: TGTGCCAGCAGCCCCGGGGAGCATCAGCCCCAGCATTTT
CDR3: CASSPGEHQPQHF
V: TRBV7-2
J: TRBJ1-5
length: 13
D: -
size: -